The entry below gives a single TCR beta chain sequence along with its context. CDR3 length equals 14 residues. CDR1 SNHLY and CDR2 FYNNEI come from the germline V gene. V lost 6 bases and J lost 6; bases outside the gene matches: 9. This sample is drawn from a study of blood T cell repertoires in COVID-19. Assay used: immunoSEQ multiplex PCR; TCRdb lists only in-frame clones, some missing. This table holds about 120,000 clones, around 90% found once. The clonotype originates from a woman between 55 and 75 years old with COVID-19, enrolled during active disease. The source material was peripheral blood. The chain recombines TRBV2 with TRBJ2-7; 9 nucleotides match TRBD1. The CDR3 reads CASRRGQGRGEQYF. CDR3 DNA sequence: TGTGCCAGCAGAAGGGGACAGGGTCGAGGCGAGCAGTACTTC.